This entry features one TCR beta chain sequence. The sample originates from a study of early stage breast cancer tumors. Sequenced by immunoSEQ multiplex PCR; TCRdb stores in-frame clones only, minus some. The sample lists 25,000 to 35,000 clones; 60% to 80% were seen once. The material sequenced was breast tumor tissue. This TCR came from a person aged 30-39 years with breast cancer.

CDR3 region: CASSQVGGPKQETQYF. The CDR3 DNA is TGTGCCAGCAGCCAAGTAGGAGGCCCAAAACAAGAGACCCAGTACTTC. The chain recombines TRBV4-2 with TRBJ2-5; tentative D call: TRBD2 (5 bases). From germline, CDR1 is LGHNA and CDR2 YNFKEQ. V was trimmed by 1 base and J by 2 bases, leaving 14 bases between them. This CDR3 has 16 residues.